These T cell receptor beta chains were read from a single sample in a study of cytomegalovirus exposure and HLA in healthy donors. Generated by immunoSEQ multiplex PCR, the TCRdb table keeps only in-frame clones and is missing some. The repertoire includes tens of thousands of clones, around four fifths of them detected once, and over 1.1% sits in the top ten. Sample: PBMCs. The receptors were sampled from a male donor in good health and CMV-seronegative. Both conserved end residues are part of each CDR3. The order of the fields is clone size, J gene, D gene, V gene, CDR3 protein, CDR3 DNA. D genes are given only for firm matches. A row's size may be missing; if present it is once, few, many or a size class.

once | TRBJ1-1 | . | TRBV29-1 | CSVAPLGGVTEAFF | TGCAGCGTTGCGCCCCTGGGGGGGGTCACTGAAGCTTTCTTT
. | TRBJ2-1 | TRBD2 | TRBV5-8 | CASSRGTSGTNEQFF | TGTGCCAGCAGCCGCGGGACTAGCGGGACCAATGAGCAGTTCTTC
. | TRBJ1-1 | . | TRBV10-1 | CASSDGGDPEAFF | TGCGCCAGCAGTGATGGGGGGGACCCTGAAGCTTTCTTT
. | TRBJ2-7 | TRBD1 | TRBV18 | CASSPQGQAPYEQYF | TGTGCCAGCTCCCCCCAGGGACAGGCCCCCTACGAGCAGTACTTC
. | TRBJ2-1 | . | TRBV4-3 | CASSRDRDYNEQFF | TGCGCCAGCAGCCGCGACCGGGACTACAATGAGCAGTTCTTC
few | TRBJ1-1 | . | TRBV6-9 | CASSLWGDTEAFF | TGTGCCAGCAGTTTATGGGGGGACACTGAAGCTTTCTTT
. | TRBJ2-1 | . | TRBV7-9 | CASSFISGFGNEQFF | TGTGCCAGCAGCTTCATTTCAGGCTTCGGTAATGAGCAGTTCTTC
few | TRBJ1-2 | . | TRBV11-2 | CASSLGQVNYGYTF | TGTGCCAGCAGCTTAGGACAGGTCAACTATGGCTACACCTTC
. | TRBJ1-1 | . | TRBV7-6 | CASSSGFEAGAEAFF | TGTGCCAGCAGCTCCGGCTTTGAGGCGGGAGCTGAAGCTTTCTTT
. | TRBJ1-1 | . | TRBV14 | CASTLGAGTEAFF | TGTGCCAGCACCCTAGGCGCAGGGACTGAAGCTTTCTTT
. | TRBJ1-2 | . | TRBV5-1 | CASSLASVYGYTF | TGCGCCAGCAGCTTGGCCTCGGTCTATGGCTACACCTTC
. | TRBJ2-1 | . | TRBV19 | CASSIVGRGPFF | TGTGCCAGTAGTATAGTTGGGAGAGGTCCGTTCTTC
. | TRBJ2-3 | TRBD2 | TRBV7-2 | CASSFSSGGTDTQYF | TGTGCCAGCAGCTTTTCTAGCGGGGGCACAGATACGCAGTATTTT
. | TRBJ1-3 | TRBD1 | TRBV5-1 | CASSLMIGQDTGNTIYF | TGCGCCAGCAGCTTGATGATTGGACAGGACACTGGAAACACCATATATTTT
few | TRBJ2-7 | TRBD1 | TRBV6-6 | CASSYSGQGGQGYF | TGTGCCAGCAGTTACTCAGGACAGGGGGGACAGGGGTACTTC
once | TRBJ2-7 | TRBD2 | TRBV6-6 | CASSSGTSGNQQYF | TGTGCCAGCAGTTCCGGGACTAGCGGGAATCAGCAGTACTTC
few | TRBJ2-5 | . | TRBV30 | CAWSRQDTQYF | TGTGCCTGGAGCCGACAGGATACCCAGTACTTC
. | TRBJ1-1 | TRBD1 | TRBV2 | CASSGAGGNTEAFF | TGTGCCAGCAGTGGGGCAGGGGGGAACACTGAAGCTTTCTTT
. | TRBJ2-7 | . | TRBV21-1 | CASSTKRGRGIEAYEQYF | TGTGCCAGCAGCACTAAGAGGGGGAGGGGGATAGAGGCCTACGAGCAGTACTTC
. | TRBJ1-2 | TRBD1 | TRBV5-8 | CASSPTGTENYGYTF | TGTGCCAGCAGCCCTACCGGGACAGAGAACTATGGCTACACCTTC
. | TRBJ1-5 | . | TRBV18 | CASSSDQGTQPQHF | TGTGCCAGCTCATCGGACCAGGGGACTCAGCCCCAGCATTTT
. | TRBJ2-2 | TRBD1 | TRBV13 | CAGRDRGDTGELFF | TGTGCCGGTCGTGACAGGGGTGACACCGGGGAGCTGTTTTTT
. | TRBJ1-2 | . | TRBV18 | CASSSTGIWPYGYTF | TGTGCCAGCTCATCCACAGGGATTTGGCCCTATGGCTACACCTTC
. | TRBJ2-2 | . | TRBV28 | CASSFPRGRTGELFF | TGTGCCAGCAGTTTCCCCCGGGGTAGGACCGGGGAGCTGTTTTTT
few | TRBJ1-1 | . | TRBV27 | CASSLGRNTEAFF | TGTGCCAGCAGTTTAGGGCGGAACACTGAAGCTTTCTTT
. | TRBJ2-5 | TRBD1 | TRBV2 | CASSEPNRQGQETQYF | TGTGCCAGCAGTGAACCTAACAGACAGGGGCAAGAGACCCAGTACTTC
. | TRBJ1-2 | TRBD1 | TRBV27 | CASSPGQAQRGGYTF | TGTGCCAGCAGTCCAGGACAGGCTCAAAGAGGTGGCTACACCTTC
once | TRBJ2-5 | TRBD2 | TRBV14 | CASSPLLAGNGETQYF | TGTGCCAGCAGCCCCCTACTAGCGGGAAACGGGGAGACCCAGTACTTC
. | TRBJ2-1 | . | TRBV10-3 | CAITTGIFDEQFF | TGTGCCATTACAACAGGGATCTTCGATGAGCAGTTCTTC
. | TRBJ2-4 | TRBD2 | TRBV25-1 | CASSKPGGAKNIQYF | TGTGCCAGCAGCAAACCGGGGGGGGCCAAAAACATTCAGTACTTC
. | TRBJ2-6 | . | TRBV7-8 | CASKAGGTSGANVLTF | TGTGCCAGCAAAGCTGGGGGGACCTCTGGGGCCAACGTCCTGACTTTC
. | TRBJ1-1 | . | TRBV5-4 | CASSSVFRGNTEAFF | TGTGCCAGCAGCTCGGTTTTTAGGGGAAACACTGAAGCTTTCTTT
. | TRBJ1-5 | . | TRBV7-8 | CASSPFGNQPQHF | TGTGCCAGCAGCCCTTTCGGCAATCAGCCCCAGCATTTT
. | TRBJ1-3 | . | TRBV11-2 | CASSRYRGNTIYF | TGTGCCAGCAGCAGATACAGGGGAAACACCATATATTTT
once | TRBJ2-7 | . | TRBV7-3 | CASSRAPTGEQYF | TGTGCCAGCAGCCGAGCCCCGACGGGGGAGCAGTACTTC
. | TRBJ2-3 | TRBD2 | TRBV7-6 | CASTPGAGGRTDTQYF | TGTGCCAGCACCCCTGGGGCGGGAGGTCGCACAGATACGCAGTATTTT
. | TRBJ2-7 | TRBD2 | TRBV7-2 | CASQREGAYEQYF | TGTGCCAGCCAGCGGGAGGGGGCCTACGAGCAGTACTTC
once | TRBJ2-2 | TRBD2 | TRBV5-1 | CASSPELAGPTGELFF | TGCGCCAGCAGCCCTGAACTAGCGGGCCCCACCGGGGAGCTGTTTTTT
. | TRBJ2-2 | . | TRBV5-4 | CASSLASRVGELFF | TGTGCCAGCAGCTTGGCATCGAGGGTCGGGGAGCTGTTTTTT
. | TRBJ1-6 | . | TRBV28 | CAIEGDNSPLHF | TGTGCCATAGAGGGAGATAATTCACCCCTCCACTTT
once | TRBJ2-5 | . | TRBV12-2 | CASRLAHRAWEQYF | TGTGCAAGTCGCTTAGCGCACAGGGCCTGGGAGCAGTACTTC
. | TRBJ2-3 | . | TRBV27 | CASTGRTDTQYF | TGTGCCAGTACGGGTAGGACAGATACGCAGTATTTT
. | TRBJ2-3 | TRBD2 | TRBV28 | CASSLPVGGTDTQYF | TGTGCCAGCAGTCTCCCCGTCGGGGGGACAGATACGCAGTATTTT
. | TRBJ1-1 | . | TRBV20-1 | CSASTGTEAFF | TGCAGTGCTAGCACGGGCACTGAAGCTTTCTTT
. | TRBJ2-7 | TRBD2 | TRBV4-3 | CASSQDRTSGGMYEQYF | TGCGCCAGCAGCCAAGACAGAACGAGCGGGGGGATGTACGAGCAGTACTTC
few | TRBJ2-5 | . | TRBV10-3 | CAISLDRRQETQYF | TGTGCCATCAGTCTTGACAGGAGACAAGAGACCCAGTACTTC
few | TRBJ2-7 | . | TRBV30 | CAWSSNRGGEQYF | TGTGCCTGGAGCTCTAACAGGGGGGGCGAGCAGTACTTC
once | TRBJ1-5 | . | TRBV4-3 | CASSQDSFADSSNQPQHF | TGCGCCAGCAGCCAAGATTCTTTTGCGGATTCGAGCAATCAGCCCCAGCATTTT
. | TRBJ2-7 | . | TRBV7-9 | CASSLTRDEQYF | TGTGCCAGCAGCCTTACCCGGGACGAGCAGTACTTC
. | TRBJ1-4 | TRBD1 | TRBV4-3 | CASSQDRGSEKLFF | TGCGCCAGCAGCCAAGACAGGGGGTCCGAAAAACTGTTTTTT
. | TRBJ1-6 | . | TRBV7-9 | CASSSGQYNSPLHF | TGTGCCAGCAGCTCTGGACAGTATAATTCACCCCTCCACTTT
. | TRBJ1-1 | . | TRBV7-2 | CASSLDARYAFF | TGTGCCAGCAGCTTAGATGCCAGATACGCTTTCTTT
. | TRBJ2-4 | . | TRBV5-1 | CASSLSRKNIQYF | TGCGCCAGCAGCCTATCCCGCAAAAACATTCAGTACTTC